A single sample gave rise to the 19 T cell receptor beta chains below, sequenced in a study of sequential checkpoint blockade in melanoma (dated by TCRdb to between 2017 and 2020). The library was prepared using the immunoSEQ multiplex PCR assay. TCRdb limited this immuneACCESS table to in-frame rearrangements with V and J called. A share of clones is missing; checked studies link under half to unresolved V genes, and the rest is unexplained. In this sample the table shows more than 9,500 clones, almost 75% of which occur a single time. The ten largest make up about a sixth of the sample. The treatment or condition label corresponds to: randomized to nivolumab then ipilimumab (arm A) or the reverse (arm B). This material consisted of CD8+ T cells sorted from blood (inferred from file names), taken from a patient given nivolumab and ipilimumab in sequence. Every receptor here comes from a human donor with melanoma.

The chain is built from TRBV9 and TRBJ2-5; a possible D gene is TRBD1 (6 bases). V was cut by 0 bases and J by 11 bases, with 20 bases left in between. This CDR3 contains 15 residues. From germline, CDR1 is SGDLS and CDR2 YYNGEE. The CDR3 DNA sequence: TGTGCCAGCAGCGTAGCGGCAGGGGCCCTAGAAGAGCAGTACTTC. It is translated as CASSVAAGALEEQYF.

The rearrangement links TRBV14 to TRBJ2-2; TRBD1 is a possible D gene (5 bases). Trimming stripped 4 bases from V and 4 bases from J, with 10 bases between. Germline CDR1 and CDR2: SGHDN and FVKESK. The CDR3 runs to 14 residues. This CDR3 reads CASSPSTATGELFF. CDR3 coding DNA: TGTGCCAGCAGCCCGTCGACAGCCACCGGGGAGCTGTTTTTT.

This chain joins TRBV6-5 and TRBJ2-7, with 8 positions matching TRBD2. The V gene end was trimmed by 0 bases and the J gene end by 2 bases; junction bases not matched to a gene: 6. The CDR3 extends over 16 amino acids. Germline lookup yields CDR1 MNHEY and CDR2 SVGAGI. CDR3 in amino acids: CASSYSSSGSAYEQYF. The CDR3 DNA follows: TGTGCCAGCAGTTACTCGTCGAGCGGGAGTGCCTACGAGCAGTACTTC.

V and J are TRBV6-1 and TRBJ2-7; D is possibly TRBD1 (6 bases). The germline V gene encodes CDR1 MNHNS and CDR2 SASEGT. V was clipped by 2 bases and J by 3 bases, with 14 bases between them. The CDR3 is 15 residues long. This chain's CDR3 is CASSEYFRGNYEQYF. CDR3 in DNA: TGTGCCAGCAGTGAATATTTTAGGGGGAACTACGAGCAGTACTTC.

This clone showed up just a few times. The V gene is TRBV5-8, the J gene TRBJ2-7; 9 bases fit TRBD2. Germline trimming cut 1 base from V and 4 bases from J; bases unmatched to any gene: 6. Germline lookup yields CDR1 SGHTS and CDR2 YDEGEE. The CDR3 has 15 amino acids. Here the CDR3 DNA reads TGTGCCAGCAGCTTGCCGGCGGGAGGGCCTTACGAGCAGTACTTC. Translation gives CASSLPAGGPYEQYF.

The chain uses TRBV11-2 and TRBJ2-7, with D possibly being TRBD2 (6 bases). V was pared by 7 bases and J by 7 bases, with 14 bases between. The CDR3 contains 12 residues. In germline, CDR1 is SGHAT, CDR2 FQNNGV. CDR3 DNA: TGTGCCAGCAATCGGGGGTCGAGGGAGCAGTACTTC. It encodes CASNRGSREQYF.

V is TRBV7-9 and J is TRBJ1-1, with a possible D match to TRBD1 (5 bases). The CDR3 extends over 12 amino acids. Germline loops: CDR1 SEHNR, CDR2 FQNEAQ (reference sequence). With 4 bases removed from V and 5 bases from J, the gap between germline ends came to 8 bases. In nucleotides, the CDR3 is TGTGCCAGCAGCTGGGGGGAGACTGAAGCTTTCTTT. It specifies CASSWGETEAFF.

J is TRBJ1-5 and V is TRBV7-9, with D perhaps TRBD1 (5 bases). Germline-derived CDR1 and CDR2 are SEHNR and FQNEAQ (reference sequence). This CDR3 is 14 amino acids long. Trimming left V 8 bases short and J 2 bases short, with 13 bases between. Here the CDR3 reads CASGEAGGNQPQHF. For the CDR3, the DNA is TGTGCCAGCGGGGAGGCGGGGGGCAATCAGCCCCAGCATTTT.

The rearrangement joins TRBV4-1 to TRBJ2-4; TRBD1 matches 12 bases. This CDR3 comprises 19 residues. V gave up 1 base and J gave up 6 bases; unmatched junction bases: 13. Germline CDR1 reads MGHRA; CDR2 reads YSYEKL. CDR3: CASSQGAGTGGDEGNIQYF. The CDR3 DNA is TGCGCCAGCAGCCAAGGGGCCGGGACAGGGGGCGATGAGGGAAACATTCAGTACTTC.

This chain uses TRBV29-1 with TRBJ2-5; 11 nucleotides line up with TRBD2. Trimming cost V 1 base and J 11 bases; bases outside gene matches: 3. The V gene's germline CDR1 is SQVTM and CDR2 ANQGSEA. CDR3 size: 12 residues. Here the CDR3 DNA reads TGCAGCGTTGAAGGGGCTAGCGGGAGGCAGTACTTC. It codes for CSVEGASGRQYF.

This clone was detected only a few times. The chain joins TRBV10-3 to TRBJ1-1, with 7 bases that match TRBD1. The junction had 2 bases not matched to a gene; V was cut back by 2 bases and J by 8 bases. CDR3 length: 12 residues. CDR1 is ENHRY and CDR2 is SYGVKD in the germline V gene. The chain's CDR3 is CAISEADREAFF. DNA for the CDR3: TGTGCCATCAGTGAGGCGGACAGGGAAGCTTTCTTT.

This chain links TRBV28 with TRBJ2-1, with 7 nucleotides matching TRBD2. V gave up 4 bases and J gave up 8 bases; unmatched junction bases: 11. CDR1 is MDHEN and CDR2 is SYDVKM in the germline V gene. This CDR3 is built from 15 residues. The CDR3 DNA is TGTGCCAGCAGTTCGTGGCAACCAACTAGCGATGAGCAGTTCTTC. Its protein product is CASSSWQPTSDEQFF.

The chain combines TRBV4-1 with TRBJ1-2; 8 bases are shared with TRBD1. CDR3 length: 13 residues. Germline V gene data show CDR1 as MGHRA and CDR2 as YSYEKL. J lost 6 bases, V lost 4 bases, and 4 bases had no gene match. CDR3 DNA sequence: TGCGCCAGCAGCCGACAGGGGAACGATGGCTACACCTTC. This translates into CASSRQGNDGYTF.

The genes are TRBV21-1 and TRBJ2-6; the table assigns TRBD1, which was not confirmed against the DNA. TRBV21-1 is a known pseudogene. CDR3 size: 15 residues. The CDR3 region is CASSKARGTGLVLTF. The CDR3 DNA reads TGTGCCAGCAGCAAAGCAAGGGGCACCGGCCTCGTCCTGACTTTC.

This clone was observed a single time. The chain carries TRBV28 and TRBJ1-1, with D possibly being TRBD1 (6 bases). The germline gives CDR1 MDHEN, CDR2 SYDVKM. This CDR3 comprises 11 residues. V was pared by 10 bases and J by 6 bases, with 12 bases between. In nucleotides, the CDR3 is TGTGCCATCCACAGGGCGGCTGAAGCTTTCTTT. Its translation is CAIHRAAEAFF. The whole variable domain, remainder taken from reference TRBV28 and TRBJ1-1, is DVKVTQSSRYLVKRTGEKVFLECVQDMDHENMFWYRQDPGLGLRLIYFSYDVKMKEKGDIPEGYSVSREKKERFSLILESASTNQTSMYLCAIHRAAEAFFGQGTRLTVV.

The CDR3 region has the DNA TGTGCCAGCTCACCGGGAGTCCGGGGAAATCAGCCCCAGCATTTT. This gives the protein CASSPGVRGNQPQHF. The rearrangement links TRBV18 to TRBJ1-5; D not certain. CDR3 size: 15 residues. Germline V gene sequence: CDR1 KGHSH, CDR2 LQKENI. Trimming stripped 3 bases from V and 4 bases from J, with 13 bases between.

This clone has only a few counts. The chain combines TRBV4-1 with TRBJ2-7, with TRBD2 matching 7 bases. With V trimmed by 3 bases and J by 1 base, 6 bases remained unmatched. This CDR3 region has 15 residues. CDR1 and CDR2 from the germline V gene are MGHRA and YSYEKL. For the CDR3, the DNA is TGCGCCAGCAGCCAGGTAGGGACTAATTCCTACGAGCAGTACTTC. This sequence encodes CASSQVGTNSYEQYF.

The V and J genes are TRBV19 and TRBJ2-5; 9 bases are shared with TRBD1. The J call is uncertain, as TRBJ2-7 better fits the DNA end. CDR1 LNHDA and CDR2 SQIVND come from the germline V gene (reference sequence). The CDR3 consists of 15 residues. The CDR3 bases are TGTGCCAGTAGCGTTAGGACAGGGGTGAATTACGAGCAGTACTTC. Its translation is CASSVRTGVNYEQYF.

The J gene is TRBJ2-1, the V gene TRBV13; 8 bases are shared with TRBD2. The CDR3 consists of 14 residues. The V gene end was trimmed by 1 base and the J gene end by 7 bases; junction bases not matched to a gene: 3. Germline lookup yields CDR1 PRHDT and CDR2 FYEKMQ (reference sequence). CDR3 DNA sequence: TGTGCCAGCAGCTTAGCGGGACTAGTAAATGAGCAGTTCTTC. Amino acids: CASSLAGLVNEQFF. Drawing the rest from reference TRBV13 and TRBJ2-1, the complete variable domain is AAGVIQSPRHLIKEKRETATLKCYPIPRHDTVYWYQQGPGQDPQFLISFYEKMQSDKGSIPDRFSAQQFSDYHSELNMSSLELGDSALYFCASSLAGLVNEQFFGPGTRLTVL.